This T cell receptor (beta chain) was captured by sequencing in a study of blood T cell repertoires in COVID-19. About the study: Samples of COVID-19 (acute and convalescent) were obtained from the United States, Italy and Spain. The cDNA or gDNA used as material had been derived from T cells, B-cell-depleted T cells, or PBMCs.

The CDR3 spans 14 residues. Germline lookup yields CDR1 SGHTA and CDR2 FQGNSA. The germline V and J ends were trimmed by 5 bases and 1 base, with 12 bases remaining between them. In the study's own analysis: Reference gene primer amplification gave nucleated cell count estimates. Assay: immunoSEQ multiplex PCR; the TCRdb copy retains only in-frame clones and omits some. That table gives V, J and clone size, and the DNA gave D and trimming. The data contain about 140,000 clones, 65% to 85% of them singletons. The specimen was peripheral blood. This chain links TRBV7-2 with TRBJ2-7; TRBD2 might be the D (6 bases). The TCR was taken from a human donor in a cohort sampled during active COVID-19. Here the CDR3 reads CASSVRRGSYEQYF. The CDR3 DNA is TGTGCCAGCAGCGTCAGGAGGGGTTCCTACGAGCAGTACTTC.